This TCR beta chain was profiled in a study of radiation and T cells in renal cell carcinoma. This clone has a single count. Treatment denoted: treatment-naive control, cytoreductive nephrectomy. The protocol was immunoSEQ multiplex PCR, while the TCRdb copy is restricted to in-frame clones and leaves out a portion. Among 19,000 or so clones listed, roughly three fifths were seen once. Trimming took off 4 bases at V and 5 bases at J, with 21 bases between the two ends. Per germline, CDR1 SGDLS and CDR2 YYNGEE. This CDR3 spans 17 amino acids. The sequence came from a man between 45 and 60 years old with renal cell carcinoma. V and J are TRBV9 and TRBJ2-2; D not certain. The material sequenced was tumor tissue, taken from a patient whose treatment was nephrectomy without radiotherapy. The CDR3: CASSRYGEFLPTGELFF. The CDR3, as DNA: TGTGCCAGCAGCCGGTATGGGGAATTCCTACCGACCGGGGAGCTGTTTTTT.